The 18 T cell receptor beta chains below were found in one sample sequenced in a study of shared clonotypes between healthy human individuals. The assay was immunoSEQ multiplex PCR, and TCRdb's table has in-frame clones only and misses some. The data show some 2.1 million clones, about 95% seen once. Naive CD8 isolation took CD45RO-negative cells positively selected for CCR7 and excluded terminally differentiated effector memory CD45RA+ cells. Sequencing input: naive CD8+ T cells sorted from blood. These receptors were obtained from a man aged 18 to 29 in good health.

CDR3 bases: TGTGCCAGCAGTGAAGCGCCTCTAGCGGGGGGCTACGAGCAGTACTTC. Its protein is CASSEAPLAGGYEQYF. The chain carries TRBV2 and TRBJ2-7; 11 nucleotides align to TRBD2. V lost 0 bases to trimming and J lost 3 bases; unmatched junction nucleotides: 4. Germline loops: CDR1 SNHLY, CDR2 FYNNEI. This CDR3 spans 16 amino acids.

This rearrangement joins TRBV4-1 to TRBJ2-5; D may be TRBD2 (5 bases). CDR3 length: 17 amino acids. V lost 0 bases to trimming and J lost 1 base, with 15 bases between them. In germline, CDR1 is MGHRA, CDR2 YSYEKL. CDR3 region: CASSQDQSLALQETQYF. In nucleotides, the CDR3 is TGCGCCAGCAGCCAAGACCAAAGCCTAGCTCTCCAAGAGACCCAGTACTTC.

The chain joins TRBV11-2 to TRBJ2-1; TRBD2 might be the D (6 bases). V was clipped by 1 base and J by 5 bases, with 12 bases between them. From germline, CDR1 is SGHAT and CDR2 FQNNGV. The CDR3 length is 15 residues. CDR3 protein: CASSLVGGSHNEQFF. CDR3 bases: TGTGCCAGCAGCTTAGTTGGAGGGTCGCACAATGAGCAGTTCTTC. Full variable domain (missing parts from reference TRBV11-2 and TRBJ2-1): EAGVAQSPRYKIIEKRQSVAFWCNPISGHATLYWYQQILGQGPKLLIQFQNNGVVDDSQLPKDRFSAERLKGVDSTLKIQPAKLEDSAVYLCASSLVGGSHNEQFFGPGTRLTVL.

This chain uses TRBV4-1 with TRBJ2-2; D possibly corresponds to TRBD1 (6 bases). This CDR3 contains 18 residues. Per germline, CDR1 MGHRA and CDR2 YSYEKL. The V gene lost 3 bases and the J gene lost 6 bases, with 23 bases spanning the gap. The CDR3 loop is CASSHVTTGSSQAGELFF. CDR3 bases: TGCGCCAGCAGCCACGTCACGACAGGCAGTTCACAGGCCGGGGAGCTGTTTTTT.

The gene calls are TRBV4-3 and TRBJ2-1; 8 nucleotides match TRBD1. Germline V gene data show CDR1 as LGHNA and CDR2 as YSLEER. J was trimmed by 0 bases and V by 1 base; bases with no gene match: 5. The CDR3 loop spans 17 amino acids. The CDR3 loop reads CASSQGDRGYSYNEQFF. The CDR3 coding sequence is TGCGCCAGCAGCCAAGGCGACAGGGGCTACTCCTACAATGAGCAGTTCTTC.

A word on this clone: Other DNA sequences in this specimen translate into the identical CDR3. V gene TRBV27 combines with J gene TRBJ1-2, with TRBD1 identical over 7 bases. Germline V gene data show CDR1 as MNHEY and CDR2 as SMNVEV (reference sequence). The length of the CDR3 is 13 residues. V shed 2 bases and J 8 bases; nucleotides not matched to a gene: 5. CDR3 nucleotides: TGTGCCAGCAGTTTAGGGCAGGGGGACGGCTACACCTTC. This encodes CASSLGQGDGYTF.

The genes are TRBV6-5 and TRBJ2-5; 8 bases line up with TRBD1. CDR1 and CDR2 from the germline V gene are MNHEY and SVGAGI. The CDR3 consists of 15 residues. V lost 2 bases, J lost 1 base, and 3 bases stayed unmatched. The CDR3: CASSYDRGPQETQYF. The CDR3 DNA reads as TGTGCCAGCAGTTACGACAGGGGCCCCCAAGAGACCCAGTACTTC.

The chain recombines TRBV4-1 with TRBJ2-7; D could derive from TRBD1 or TRBD2 (7 bases each). This CDR3 contains 16 residues. V was clipped by 1 base and J by 3 bases, with 16 bases between them. Looked up from germline, CDR1 is MGHRA and CDR2 is YSYEKL. This CDR3 reads CASSQGGGQFRYEQYF. Here the CDR3 DNA reads TGCGCCAGCAGCCAAGGGGGGGGACAGTTTCGCTACGAGCAGTACTTC.

The rearrangement uses TRBV27 and TRBJ2-1, with TRBD2 as a possible D gene (5 bases). Germline V gene lookup returns CDR1 MNHEY and CDR2 SMNVEV (reference sequence). This CDR3 contains 14 residues. V was trimmed by 4 bases and J by 8 bases, leaving 15 bases between them. The CDR3 nucleotides read TGTGCCAGCAGTTCATTCTCTCCCGGGGATGAGCAGTTCTTC. Its translation: CASSSFSPGDEQFF.

This chain links TRBV13 with TRBJ2-7, with 9 bases that match TRBD2. The junction had 5 bases not matched to a gene; V was cut back by 2 bases and J by 3 bases. Per the germline V gene, CDR1 is PRHDT and CDR2 is FYEKMQ (reference sequence). The CDR3 covers 15 residues. The chain's CDR3 is CASSLLSLAGYEQYF. In nucleotides, the CDR3 is TGTGCCAGCAGCTTATTGTCACTAGCGGGCTACGAGCAGTACTTC.

The chain combines TRBV6-5 with TRBJ1-6; D not certain. This CDR3 is built from 14 residues. Germline CDR1 MNHEY, CDR2 SVGAGI. Trimming took 4 bases from V and 6 from J, leaving 10 bases between them. The CDR3: CASSWEGGNSPLHF. The CDR3, as DNA: TGTGCCAGCAGTTGGGAGGGCGGTAATTCACCCCTCCACTTT.

Comments on this clone: Other DNA sequences in this sample translate to the same CDR3. The J gene is TRBJ2-7, the V gene TRBV6-6; D is undetermined. Germline loops: CDR1 MNHNY, CDR2 SVGAGI (reference sequence). The CDR3 loop spans 10 amino acids. V lost 7 bases to trimming and J lost 4 bases, with 5 bases between them. CDR3 sequence: CASKDYEQYF. CDR3 DNA: TGTGCCAGCAAGGATTACGAGCAGTACTTC.

The chain recombines TRBV9 with TRBJ1-2; 9 positions agree with TRBD1. Looked up from germline, CDR1 is SGDLS and CDR2 is YYNGEE. This CDR3 has 15 residues. J was trimmed by 3 bases and V by 4 bases; bases with no gene match: 7. The CDR3 here is CASSPNRGLDYGYTF. CDR3 nucleotide sequence: TGTGCCAGCAGCCCTAACAGGGGGCTTGACTATGGCTACACCTTC.

The gene calls are TRBV30 and TRBJ2-5; 7 nucleotides agree with TRBD2. Per germline, CDR1 GTSNPN and CDR2 SVGIG (reference sequence). This CDR3 is built from 18 residues. The V and J ends lost 1 base and 2 bases, in that order; junction bases with no gene match: 16. CDR3 DNA: TGTGCCTGGAGTGGGGTTGGGGTGCAGGGCGGGGGACAAGAGACCCAGTACTTC. Its protein product is CAWSGVGVQGGGQETQYF.

Regarding this clone: The sample contains more than one DNA sequence encoding this CDR3. V and J are TRBV18 and TRBJ2-2; the D is unclear. The germline V gene has CDR1 KGHSH and CDR2 LQKENI. The V end was cut by 2 bases, the J end by 3 bases, with 7 bases between. This CDR3 is 14 amino acids long. The CDR3 DNA is TGTGCCAGCTCACCAGAAGGGTACACCGGGGAGCTGTTTTTT. Translated: CASSPEGYTGELFF.

Notes on this clone: The sample holds other DNA sequences that translate to the same CDR3. This rearrangement joins TRBV5-6 to TRBJ1-2; possibly TRBD1 for D (5 bases). Germline CDR1 is SGHDT and CDR2 is YYEEEE. This CDR3 comprises 13 residues. Trimming took 2 bases from V and 3 from J, leaving 8 bases between them. The CDR3 region has the DNA TGTGCCAGCAGCTTAGGGGAGTACTATGGCTACACCTTC. It specifies CASSLGEYYGYTF.

The V call is TRBV7-6, the J call TRBJ2-1; 8 nucleotides match TRBD2. The CDR3 loop spans 17 amino acids. Losses at the gene ends were 4 bases for V and 2 bases for J; bases not matched to a gene: 10. The V gene's germline CDR1 is SGHVS and CDR2 FNYEAQ. CDR3 bases: TGTGCCAGCAGCTCCACGCTTCTAGCGGGTCCCTACAATGAGCAGTTCTTC. Translated: CASSSTLLAGPYNEQFF. The full variable domain, in which reference TRBV7-6 and TRBJ2-1 provide the parts outside the CDR3, is GAGVSQSPRYKVTKRGQDVALRCDPISGHVSLYWYRQALGQGPEFLTYFNYEAQQDKSGLPNDRFSAERPEGSISTLTIQRTEQRDSAMYRCASSSTLLAGPYNEQFFGPGTRLTVL.

The rearrangement joins TRBV4-2 to TRBJ1-2, with D perhaps TRBD1 (5 bases). The CDR3 has 16 residues. Germline CDR1 is LGHNA and CDR2 is YNFKEQ. Trimming pared 4 bases from V and 6 bases from J, leaving 21 bases between. The CDR3 nucleotides read TGTGCCAGCAGCCTGACAAGATGGGGGGAGGAGGATGGCTACACCTTC. This encodes CASSLTRWGEEDGYTF.